The text below deals with one T cell receptor beta chain. Its antigen is as yet unknown. Each CDR3 protein is one row after TCRdb ran MiXCR on the 5' RACE reads. Among roughly 29,000 distinct CDR3 sequences, about 5.3% were seen once, and the ten largest hold about 24%. This sample is part of a study of early T cells in non-severe SARS-CoV-2 infection. In the study overall: Sequencing of unsorted whole blood was done on bulk RNA, leaving chains unpaired.

Study-level points and caveats: Private and CD4 specificities were missed by VDJdb matching, skewed to anti-spike CD8.

From germline, CDR1 is SNHLY and CDR2 FYNNEI. Trimming left V 5 bases short and J 5 bases short, with 12 bases between. The CDR3 runs 13 residues. The sequenced sample consisted of whole blood. This receptor was identified in an adult who was a healthcare worker with PCR-confirmed SARS-CoV-2 infection or an uninfected control (not recorded which). This chain joins TRBV2 and TRBJ1-2, with D perhaps TRBD1 (6 bases). CDR3 bases: TGTGCCAGCAGTACGGACAGCCCTTATGGCTACACCTTC. It translates to CASSTDSPYGYTF.